These T cell receptor beta chains were read from a single sample in a study of OX40 agonist ivuxolimab in advanced cancers. TCRdb keeps only in-frame clones here, not all; method: immunoSEQ multiplex PCR. The data contain over 60,000 clones, 70% to 90% of them singletons. The specimen was CD4+ or CD8+ T cells sorted from blood, collected in a trial of the OX40 agonist ivuxolimab. The receptors here all came from an adult with an advanced solid tumor such as melanoma, head and neck, liver or kidney cancer. The CDR3 runs from the conserved cysteine through the conserved F or W.

cdr3_length | j_call | v_call | cdr3_aa
12 | TRBJ2-1 | TRBV9 | CASSGTERELFF
16 | TRBJ2-1 | TRBV29-1 | CSVDRFSSSGWNEQFF
16 | TRBJ2-2 | TRBV7-3 | CASSGQITPSTGELFF
19 | TRBJ2-1 | TRBV7-2 | CASSDAGTSGRGAYNEQFF
12 | TRBJ2-3 | TRBV30 | CAWRSQGNTQYF
15 | TRBJ2-7 | TRBV6-5 | CASSRLGGGVWEQYF
15 | TRBJ1-2 | TRBV6-5 | CATLAPGTGGDGYTF
11 | TRBJ2-7 | TRBV5-4 | CASSSLLEQYF
14 | TRBJ2-1 | TRBV5-1 | CASSLIGPANEQFF
18 | TRBJ2-1 | TRBV11-2 | CASSRRLAGEGGYNEQFF
17 | TRBJ1-5 | TRBV5-8 | CASSLGPDTRAGQPQHF
15 | TRBJ2-6 | TRBV9 | CASSVESVGANVLTF
14 | TRBJ2-5 | TRBV5-1 | CASSLVPGSETQYF
13 | TRBJ2-1 | TRBV7-2 | CASSSEFHNEQFF
14 | TRBJ1-1 | TRBV19 | CASSMRALNTEAFF
15 | TRBJ1-3 | TRBV6-1 | CASSEIGNPGNTIYF
16 | TRBJ2-5 | TRBV5-1 | CASSSPSGGGQETQYF
16 | TRBJ2-1 | TRBV7-6 | CASSLVSLAGGGEQFF
13 | TRBJ2-1 | TRBV11-2 | CASSQDRGREQFF
15 | TRBJ2-1 | TRBV19 | CATTIQAGSYNEQFF
13 | TRBJ1-1 | TRBV29-1 | CSVRLTGDTEAFF
14 | TRBJ2-7 | TRBV27 | CASSFSDPTYEQYF
15 | TRBJ1-5 | TRBV19 | CASSIWGAVNQPQHF
15 | TRBJ1-5 | TRBV4-1 | CASSQGTPGSQPQHF
14 | TRBJ2-3 | TRBV18 | CASSPPSGTDTQYF